This paragraph covers one TCR beta chain sequence. As yet, its antigen is unknown. This sample was included in a study of T cell responses to AZD1222 COVID-19 vaccine. General study results and limits: Baseline testing showed seropositivity in only a handful of AZD1222 recipients. Spike-spanning, vaccine-associated CD4 TCRs were dominant at 160-218 and 743-854. Reportedly, nearly half of unique spike TCRs recognized epitopes outside B.1.351/B.1.1.7 mutations. The donor group comprised mostly white British people and more females; the analysis possibly underestimated clonal diversity.

Only in-frame clones appear in the TCRdb table, and some are missing; sequencing was by immunoSEQ multiplex PCR. Of about 200,000 clones in the sample, about 94% were seen once. This CDR3 spans 16 amino acids. CDR1 is MNHEY and CDR2 is SMNVEV in the germline V gene (reference sequence). V lost 5 bases and J lost 0; bases outside the gene matches: 4. The source of this sequence is an adult who received the AZD1222 COVID-19 vaccine. Sequencing was performed on peripheral blood, taken 28 days after the second AZD1222 dose. The J gene is TRBJ1-6, the V gene TRBV27; TRBD1 matches 7 bases. Here the CDR3 DNA reads TGTGCCAGCAGTATGGGGACAGCCTCCTATAATTCACCCCTCCACTTT. Its translation: CASSMGTASYNSPLHF.